This T cell receptor (beta chain) was sequenced during a study of blood T cell repertoires in COVID-19. Whole-study context: From T cells, B-cell-depleted T cells, or PBMCs came the material, which was cDNA or gDNA.

The CDR3 is 15 residues long. Germline CDR1 reads MDHEN; CDR2 reads SYDVKM. V trimming: 5 bases; J trimming: 2 bases; junction bases outside the gene matches: 3. Original data processing: Quantification of nucleated cells was approximated via reference gene primer amplification. Generated by immunoSEQ multiplex PCR, the TCRdb table keeps only in-frame clones and is missing some. V and J calls and clone size follow that table, whereas D and trimming were derived from the DNA. The sample yields 95,000 to 150,000 clones, around 80% seen once. Source material: peripheral blood. The sequence came from a man in his fifties or sixties with active or convalescent COVID-19. V is TRBV28 and J is TRBJ2-2; TRBD2 matches at 9 bases. CDR3 residues: CASSPGLANTGELFF. In DNA, the CDR3 is TGTGCCAGCAGTCCGGGACTAGCAAACACCGGGGAGCTGTTTTTT. Variable domain in full (rest from reference TRBV28 and TRBJ2-2): DVKVTQSSRYLVKRTGEKVFLECVQDMDHENMFWYRQDPGLGLRLIYFSYDVKMKEKGDIPEGYSVSREKKERFSLILESASTNQTSMYLCASSPGLANTGELFFGEGSRLTVL.